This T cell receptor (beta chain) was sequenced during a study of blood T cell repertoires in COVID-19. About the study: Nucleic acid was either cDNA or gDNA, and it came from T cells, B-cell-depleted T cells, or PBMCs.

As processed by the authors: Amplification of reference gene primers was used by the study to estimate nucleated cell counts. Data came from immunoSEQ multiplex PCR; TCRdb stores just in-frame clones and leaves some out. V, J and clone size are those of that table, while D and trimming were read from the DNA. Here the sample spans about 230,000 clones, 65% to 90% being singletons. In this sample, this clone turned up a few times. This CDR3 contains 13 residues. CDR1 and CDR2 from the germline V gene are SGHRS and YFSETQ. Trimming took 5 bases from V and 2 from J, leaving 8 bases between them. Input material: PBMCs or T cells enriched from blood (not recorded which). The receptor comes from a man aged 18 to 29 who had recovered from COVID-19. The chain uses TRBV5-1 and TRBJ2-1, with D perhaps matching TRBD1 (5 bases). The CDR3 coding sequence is TGCGCCAGCAGAAAGGACACCTACAATGAGCAGTTCTTC. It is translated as CASRKDTYNEQFF.